What follows describes a single T cell receptor (beta chain). Its antigen is currently not known. No base qualities exist here, and no much larger clone lies one base off it. The source of the sample is a study of beta chain features in type 1 diabetes (dated by TCRdb to the late 2010s). In terms of the full investigation: No differences in mean age, gender distribution, total cell number or subset yield were found between patients and healthy donors. Regulatory and stem cell-like memory subsets were isolated from only 8 patients and about 8 healthy donors, whereas naive and central memory subsets came from all 28 donors. The study compared the TCRB repertoires of sorted circulating CD4+ T cell subsets in recently diagnosed type 1 diabetes patients with those in matched healthy donors. A total of approximately 100 million sorted cells were examined across all samples, and the number of cells per subset was strongly correlated with RNA yield.

A single peripheral blood draw of 90 to 150 mL on average was collected from each donor into heparinised tubes. A BD FACSAria II was used to sort naive, central memory, regulatory and stem cell-like memory CD4+ T cells with a panel that included CD45RO, CCR7, CD25, CD127, CD95 and CD27. A purity above 98% was achieved for all sorted populations. PBMCs were separated immediately by Lymphoprep density gradient centrifugation and were stained directly, without being cultured. Samples were stained and sorted in pairs, with one healthy donor and one patient per experiment, so that batch effects were minimized. Overall study results and their limits: Naive, central memory and regulatory TCRB repertoires appeared to be more similar among patients than among healthy donors. Only small numbers of individuals were included in the HLA sub-analyses, which left unresolved whether HLA type had any influence on TCRB rearrangement. Fewer insertions and more nucleotide deletions at VDJ recombination sites were observed in patients with type 1 diabetes, implying thymic rearrangement abnormalities. A moderate but significant shortening of TCRB CDR3 length was observed in type 1 diabetes patients in all four CD4+ subsets. Shorter templates might be favored by PCR, yet because patient and control samples were amplified and corrected together, any such skew would affect both groups equally. Because cDNA was sequenced instead of genomic DNA, activated cells with high expression could be over-represented, although the groups did not differ in activation or CD3 levels.

Its CDR3 holds 16 amino acids, cysteine through phenylalanine. Of all the DNA, just the CDR3 is kept, 48 bases in frame from base 1. Trimming at the junction amounts to 0 bases on V and 7 bases on J, and the germline ends lie 16 bases apart. As encoded in the germline V gene, CDR1 is MNHEY while CDR2 is SVGAGI. The entire amount of isolated RNA was reverse transcribed using the High Capacity cDNA Reverse Transcription Kit, so the sequenced TCRB transcripts were expressed ones. Naive, central memory and regulatory T cell samples underwent deep immunoSEQ sequencing, averaging about 3.57 million total reads per sample. Sorted cells were lysed in RLT buffer, and RNA was extracted using DNase-treated RNeasy Micro or Mini kits according to cell number. To prevent cross-contamination, every cell subset was processed on its own, while patient and healthy donor samples were processed together. TCRB sequences were amplified from cDNA with the immunoSEQ multiplex PCR, producing 87-bp fragments spanning the CDR3 region. Sequencing of the amplicons was performed on the Illumina HiSeq platform. As for how the authors treated the data: Synthetic template baselines were used to correct PCR bias computationally, reads within Hamming distance 2 were collapsed together, and singletons that could not be merged were discarded. Reads were aligned against IMGT to assign V, D and J genes, CDR3 length and insertions or deletions at six rearrangement sites. Clonotype counts were normalized to sorted cell number within each subset before computing true diversity and Gini coefficients with the tcR R package. The overlap coefficient, calculated on TCRB nucleotide sequences, was used to quantify repertoire sharing. As a proxy for the pre-selection repertoire, out-of-frame TCRB sequences from naive cells were analyzed. Here the immuneACCESS table is served through TCRdb, limited to in-frame sequences with V and J called. Missing clones are a known gap in these copies; in checked studies unresolved V genes cover under half, and the rest lacks a known reason. V, J and clone size are those of that table, while D and trimming were read from the DNA. The table for this sample lists about 340,000 clones; roughly 14% of them were counted only once. The top ten clones comprise roughly 0.015% of the sample.

The sequence was collected from a woman younger than 35 with type 1 diabetes. The specimen was naive CD4+ T cells from blood. Reading the label with the study, this specimen's cell subset or site is: true naive CD4+ T cells. The chain joins TRBV6-5 to TRBJ1-3; perhaps TRBD1 is the D gene, with 5 bases matching. The DNA sequence follows: TGTGCCAGCAGTTACTCGAAGGGGACTTTCGGGAACACCATATATTTT. Its product reads: CASSYSKGTFGNTIYF.